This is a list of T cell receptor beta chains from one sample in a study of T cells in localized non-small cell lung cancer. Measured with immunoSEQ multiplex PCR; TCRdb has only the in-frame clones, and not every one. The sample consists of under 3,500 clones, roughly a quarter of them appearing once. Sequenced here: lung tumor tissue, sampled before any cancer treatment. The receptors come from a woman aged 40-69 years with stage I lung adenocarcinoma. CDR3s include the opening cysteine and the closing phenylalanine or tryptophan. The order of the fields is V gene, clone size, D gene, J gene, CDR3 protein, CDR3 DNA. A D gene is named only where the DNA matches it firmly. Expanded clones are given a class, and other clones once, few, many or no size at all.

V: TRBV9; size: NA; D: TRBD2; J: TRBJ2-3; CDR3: CASRLPAGGSYTQYF; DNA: TGTGCCAGCAGGCTCCCAGCGGGAGGCTCATATACGCAGTATTTT
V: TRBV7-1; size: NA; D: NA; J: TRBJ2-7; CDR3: CASSLTFSYEQYF; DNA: TGTGCCAGCAGCTTAACATTCTCCTACGAGCAGTACTTC
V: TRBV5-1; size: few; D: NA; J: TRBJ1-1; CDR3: CASSGEPSGYTEAFF; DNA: TGCGCCAGCAGCGGGGAACCCAGTGGGTACACTGAAGCTTTCTTT
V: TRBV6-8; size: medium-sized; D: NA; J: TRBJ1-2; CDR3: CASSDRQSYGYTF; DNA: TGTGCCAGCAGTGACCGGCAGAGCTATGGCTACACCTTC
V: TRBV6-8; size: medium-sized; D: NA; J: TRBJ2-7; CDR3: CASSYASPEQYF; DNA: TGTGCCAGCAGTTACGCCTCCCCCGAGCAGTACTTC
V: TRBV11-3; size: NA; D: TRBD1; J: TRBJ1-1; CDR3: CASSLSVQGWENTEAFF; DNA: TGTGCCAGCAGCTTATCAGTACAGGGGTGGGAGAACACTGAAGCTTTCTTT
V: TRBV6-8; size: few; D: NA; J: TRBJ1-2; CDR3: CASSLGFNYGYTF; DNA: TGTGCCAGCAGTTTAGGATTTAACTATGGCTACACCTTC
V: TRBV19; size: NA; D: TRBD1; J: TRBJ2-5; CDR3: CASAVQGLSQETQYF; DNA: TGTGCCAGCGCCGTACAGGGGCTATCCCAAGAGACCCAGTACTTC
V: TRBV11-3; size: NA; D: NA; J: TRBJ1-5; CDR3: CASSLQGGWQQPQHF; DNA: TGTGCCAGCAGCTTACAAGGAGGTTGGCAGCAGCCCCAGCATTTT
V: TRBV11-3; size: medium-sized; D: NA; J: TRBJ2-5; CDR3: CASSLDSLAPEGETQYF; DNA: TGTGCCAGCAGCTTAGATTCCCTAGCCCCGGAGGGAGAGACCCAGTACTTC
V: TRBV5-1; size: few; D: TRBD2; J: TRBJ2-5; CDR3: CASSLTSGPPQETQYF; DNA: TGCGCCAGCAGCCTCACTAGCGGTCCCCCTCAAGAGACCCAGTACTTC
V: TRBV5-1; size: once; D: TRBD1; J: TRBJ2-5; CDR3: CASSSRQGEETQYF; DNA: TGCGCCAGCAGCTCAAGACAGGGGGAAGAGACCCAGTACTTC
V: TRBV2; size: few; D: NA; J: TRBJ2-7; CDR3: CASSEETAYEQYF; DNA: TGTGCCAGCAGTGAAGAGACAGCCTACGAGCAGTACTTC
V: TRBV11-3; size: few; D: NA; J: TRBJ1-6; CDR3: CASSFTGTNNSPLHF; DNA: TGTGCCAGCAGCTTTACCGGGACTAACAATTCACCCCTCCACTTT
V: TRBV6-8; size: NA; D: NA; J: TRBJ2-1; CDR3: CASSYSILVVLSYNEQFF; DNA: TGTGCCAGCAGTTACTCGATATTAGTGGTCCTCTCCTACAATGAGCAGTTCTTC
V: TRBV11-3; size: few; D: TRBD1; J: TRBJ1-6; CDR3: CASSSGQGNSPLHF; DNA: TGTGCCAGCAGCTCCGGACAGGGGAATTCACCCCTCCACTTT
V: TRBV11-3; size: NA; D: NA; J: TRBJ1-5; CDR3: CASRKAGGRNQPQHF; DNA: TGTGCCAGCAGAAAGGCGGGGGGTCGCAATCAGCCCCAGCATTTT
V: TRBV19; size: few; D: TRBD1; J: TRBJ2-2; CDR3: CASSLETGGTGELFF; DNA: TGTGCCAGTAGTTTAGAAACAGGGGGCACCGGGGAGCTGTTTTTT
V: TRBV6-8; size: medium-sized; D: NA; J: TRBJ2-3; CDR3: CASSYEHPIAGDTQYF; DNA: TGTGCCAGCAGTTACGAACACCCTATCGCGGGAGATACGCAGTATTTT
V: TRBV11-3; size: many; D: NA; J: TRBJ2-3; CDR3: CASSFSGTLTDTQYF; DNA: TGTGCCAGCAGCTTTTCGGGGACCCTCACAGATACGCAGTATTTT
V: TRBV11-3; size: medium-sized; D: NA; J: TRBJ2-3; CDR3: CASSLLLYTDTQYF; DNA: TGTGCCAGCAGCTTATTACTATACACAGATACGCAGTATTTT
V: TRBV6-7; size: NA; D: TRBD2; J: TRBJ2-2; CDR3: CASTQLASGELFF; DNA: TGTGCCAGCACCCAACTAGCGTCCGGGGAGCTGTTTTTT
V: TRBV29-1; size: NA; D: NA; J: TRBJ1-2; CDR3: CSVEDRNYGYTF; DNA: TGCAGCGTTGAGGACCGAAACTATGGCTACACCTTC
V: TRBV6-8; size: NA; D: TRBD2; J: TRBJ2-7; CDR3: CASSYSASGSYEQYF; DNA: TGTGCCAGCAGTTACTCGGCTAGCGGGTCCTACGAGCAGTACTTC
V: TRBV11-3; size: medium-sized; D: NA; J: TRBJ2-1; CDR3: CASSFGFPGVIYNEQFF; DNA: TGTGCCAGCAGCTTCGGATTTCCGGGGGTTATTTACAATGAGCAGTTCTTC
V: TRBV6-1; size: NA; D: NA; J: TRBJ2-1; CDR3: CASSEAPPGTQSYNEQFF; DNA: TGTGCCAGCAGTGAAGCACCCCCCGGGACTCAGTCCTACAATGAGCAGTTCTTC
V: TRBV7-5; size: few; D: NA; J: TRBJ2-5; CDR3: CASSSNGGGSETQYF; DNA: TGTGCCAGCAGCTCTAACGGGGGGGGCTCGGAGACCCAGTACTTC
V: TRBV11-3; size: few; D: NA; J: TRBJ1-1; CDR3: CASSNRDLNTEAFF; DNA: TGTGCCAGCAGCAACCGGGACTTGAACACTGAAGCTTTCTTT
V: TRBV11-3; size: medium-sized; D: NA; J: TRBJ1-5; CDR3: CASSLDSGSNQPQHF; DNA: TGTGCCAGCAGCTTAGACTCCGGCAGCAATCAGCCCCAGCATTTT
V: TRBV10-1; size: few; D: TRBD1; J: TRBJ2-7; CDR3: CASSERTGFGEQYF; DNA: TGCGCCAGCAGTGAGAGGACAGGGTTCGGGGAGCAGTACTTC
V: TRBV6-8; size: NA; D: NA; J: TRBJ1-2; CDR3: CATRVGGLGGYTF; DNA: TGTGCCACCCGAGTTGGGGGTTTAGGAGGCTACACCTTC
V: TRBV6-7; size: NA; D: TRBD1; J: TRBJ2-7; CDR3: CASSRQGSSYEQYF; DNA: TGTGCCAGCAGCCGACAGGGGAGCTCCTACGAGCAGTACTTC
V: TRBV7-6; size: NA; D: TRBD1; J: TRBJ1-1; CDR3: CASSRLTGVGEAFF; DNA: TGTGCCAGCAGCCGACTCACAGGGGTGGGTGAAGCTTTCTTT
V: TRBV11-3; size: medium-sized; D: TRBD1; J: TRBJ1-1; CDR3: CASSTTGAVTEAFF; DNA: TGTGCCAGCAGCACGACAGGGGCGGTCACTGAAGCTTTCTTT
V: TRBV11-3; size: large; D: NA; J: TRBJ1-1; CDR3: CASSSPTVNTEAFF; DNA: TGTGCCAGCAGCTCTCCGACAGTGAACACTGAAGCTTTCTTT
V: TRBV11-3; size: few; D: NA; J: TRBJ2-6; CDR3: CASSYSGAGANVLTF; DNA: TGTGCCAGCAGCTACTCGGGCGCTGGGGCCAACGTCCTGACTTTC
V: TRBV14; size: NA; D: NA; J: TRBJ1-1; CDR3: CASNQFKNTEAFF; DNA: TGTGCCAGCAACCAATTCAAGAACACTGAAGCTTTCTTT